The clone carrying this T cell receptor (beta chain) was detected only once. Germline V lookup: CDR1 SGDLS, CDR2 YYNGEE. Trimming cost V 2 bases and J 4 bases, with 12 bases left between them. The CDR3 is 14 residues long. Sequenced by immunoSEQ multiplex PCR; TCRdb stores in-frame clones only, minus some. The repertoire holds more than 45,000 clones, 75% to 95% seen once, with around 2.2% in the top ten. The data are from a study of cytomegalovirus exposure and HLA in healthy donors. The receptor was derived from a woman aged 25 to 39 in good health and CMV-seronegative. The material sequenced was PBMCs. V usage is TRBV9 and J usage is TRBJ1-1, with a possible D match to TRBD1 (6 bases). CDR3: CASSVSRGGTEAFF. In DNA form, the CDR3 reads TGTGCCAGCAGCGTGTCTAGAGGGGGCACTGAAGCTTTCTTT.